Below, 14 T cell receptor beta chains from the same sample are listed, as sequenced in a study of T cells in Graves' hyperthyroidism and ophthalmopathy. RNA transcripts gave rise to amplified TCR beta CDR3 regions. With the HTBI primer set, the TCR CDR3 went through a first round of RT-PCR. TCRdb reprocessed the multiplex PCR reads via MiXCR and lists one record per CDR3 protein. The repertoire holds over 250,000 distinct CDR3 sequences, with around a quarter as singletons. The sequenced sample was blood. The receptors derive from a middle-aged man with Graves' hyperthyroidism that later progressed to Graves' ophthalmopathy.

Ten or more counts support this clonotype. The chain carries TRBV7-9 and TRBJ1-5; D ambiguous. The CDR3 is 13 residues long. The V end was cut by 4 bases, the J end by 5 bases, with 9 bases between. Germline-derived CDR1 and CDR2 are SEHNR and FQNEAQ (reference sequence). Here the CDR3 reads CASSSDGYQPQHF. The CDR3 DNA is TGTGCCAGCAGCTCCGACGGTTATCAGCCCCAGCATTTT. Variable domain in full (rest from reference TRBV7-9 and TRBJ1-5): DTGVSQNPRHKITKRGQNVTFRCDPISEHNRLYWYRQTLGQGPEFLTYFQNEAQLEKSRLLSDRFSAERPKGSFSTLEIQRTEQGDSAMYLCASSSDGYQPQHFGDGTRLSIL.

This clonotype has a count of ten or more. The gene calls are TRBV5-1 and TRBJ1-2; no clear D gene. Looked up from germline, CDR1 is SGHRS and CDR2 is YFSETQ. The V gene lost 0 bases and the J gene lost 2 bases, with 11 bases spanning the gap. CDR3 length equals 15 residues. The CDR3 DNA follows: TGCGCCAGCAGCTTGGCCCTTACCGGCAACTATGGCTACACCTTC. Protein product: CASSLALTGNYGYTF.

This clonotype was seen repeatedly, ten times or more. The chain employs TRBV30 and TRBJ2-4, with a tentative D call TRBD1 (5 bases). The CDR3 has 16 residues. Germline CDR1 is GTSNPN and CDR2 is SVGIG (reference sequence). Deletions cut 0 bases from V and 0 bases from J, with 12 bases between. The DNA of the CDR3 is TGTGCCTGGAGTGTGCGCAGGGAAATAGCCAAAAACATTCAGTACTTC. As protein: CAWSVRREIAKNIQYF.

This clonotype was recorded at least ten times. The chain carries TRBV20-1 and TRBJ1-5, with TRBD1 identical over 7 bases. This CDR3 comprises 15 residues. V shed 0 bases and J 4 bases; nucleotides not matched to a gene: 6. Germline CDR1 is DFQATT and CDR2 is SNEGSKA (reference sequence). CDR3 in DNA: TGCAGTGCTAGAGATATTCAGGGGGTAAATCAGCCCCAGCATTTT. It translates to CSARDIQGVNQPQHF.

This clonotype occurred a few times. The CDR3 here is CASRGRGSGELFF. CDR3 nucleotides: TGTGCCAGCAGAGGTCGGGGTTCCGGGGAGCTGTTTTTT. The rearrangement uses TRBV6-2 or TRBV6-3 and TRBJ2-2; perhaps TRBD2 as D (5 bases). Trimming stripped 6 bases from V and 6 bases from J, with 11 bases between. The CDR3 is 13 residues long. Germline V CDR1 and CDR2: MNHEY, SVGEGT.

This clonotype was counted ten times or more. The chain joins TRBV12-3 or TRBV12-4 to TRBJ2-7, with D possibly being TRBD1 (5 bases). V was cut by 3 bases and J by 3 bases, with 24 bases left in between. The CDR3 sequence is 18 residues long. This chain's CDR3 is CASSFQIIYWGHYYEQYF. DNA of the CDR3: TGTGCCAGCAGTTTCCAAATAATCTATTGGGGCCACTACTACGAGCAGTACTTC.

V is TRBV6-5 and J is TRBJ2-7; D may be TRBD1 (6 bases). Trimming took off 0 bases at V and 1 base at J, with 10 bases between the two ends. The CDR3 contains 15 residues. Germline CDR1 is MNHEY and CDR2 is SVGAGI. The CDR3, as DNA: TGTGCCAGCAGTTACTCGGCCAGGGGTTCCTACGAGCAGTACTTC. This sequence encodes CASSYSARGSYEQYF.

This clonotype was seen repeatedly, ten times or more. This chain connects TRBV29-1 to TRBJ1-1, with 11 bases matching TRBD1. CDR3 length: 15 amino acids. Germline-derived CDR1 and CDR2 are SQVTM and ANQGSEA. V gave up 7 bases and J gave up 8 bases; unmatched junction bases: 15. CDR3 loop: CSAIEGDRGTREAFF. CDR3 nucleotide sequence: TGCAGCGCCATCGAGGGGGACAGGGGGACTCGGGAAGCTTTCTTT.

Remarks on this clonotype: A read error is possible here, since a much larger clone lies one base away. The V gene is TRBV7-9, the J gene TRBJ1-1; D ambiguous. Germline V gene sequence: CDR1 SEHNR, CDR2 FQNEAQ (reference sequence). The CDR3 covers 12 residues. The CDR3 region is CSSSSDIYEAFF. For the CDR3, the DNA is TGTTCCAGCAGCTCCGATATATATGAAGCTTTCTTT. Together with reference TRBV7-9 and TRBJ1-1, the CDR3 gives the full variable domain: DTGVSQNPRHKITKRGQNVTFRCDPISEHNRLYWYRQTLGQGPEFLTYFQNEAQLEKSRLLSDRFSAERPKGSFSTLEIQRTEQGDSAMYLCSSSSDIYEAFFGQGTRLTVV.

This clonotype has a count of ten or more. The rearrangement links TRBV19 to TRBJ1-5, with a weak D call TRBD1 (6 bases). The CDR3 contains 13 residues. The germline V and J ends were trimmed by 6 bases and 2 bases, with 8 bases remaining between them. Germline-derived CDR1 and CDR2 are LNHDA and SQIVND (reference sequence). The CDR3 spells CASSKGGNQPQHF. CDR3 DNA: TGTGCCAGTAGCAAGGGGGGCAATCAGCCCCAGCATTTT.

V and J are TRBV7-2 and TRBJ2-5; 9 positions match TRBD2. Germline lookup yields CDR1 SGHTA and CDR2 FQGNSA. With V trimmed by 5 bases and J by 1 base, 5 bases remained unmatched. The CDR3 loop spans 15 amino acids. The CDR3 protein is CASSHASGTQETQYF. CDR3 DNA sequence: TGTGCCAGCAGCCACGCTAGCGGGACCCAAGAGACCCAGTACTTC.

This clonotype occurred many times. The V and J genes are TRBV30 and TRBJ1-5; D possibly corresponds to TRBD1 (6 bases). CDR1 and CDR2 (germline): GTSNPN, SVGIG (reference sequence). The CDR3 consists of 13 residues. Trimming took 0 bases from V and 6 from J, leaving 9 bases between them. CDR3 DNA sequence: TGTGCCTGGAGTGTACAGGGCAGTCAGCCCCAGCATTTT. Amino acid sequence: CAWSVQGSQPQHF. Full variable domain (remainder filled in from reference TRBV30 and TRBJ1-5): SQTIHQWPATLVQPVGSPLSLECTVEGTSNPNLYWYRQAAGRGLQLLFYSVGIGQISSEVPQNLSASRPQDRQFILSSKKLLLSDSGFYLCAWSVQGSQPQHFGDGTRLSIL.

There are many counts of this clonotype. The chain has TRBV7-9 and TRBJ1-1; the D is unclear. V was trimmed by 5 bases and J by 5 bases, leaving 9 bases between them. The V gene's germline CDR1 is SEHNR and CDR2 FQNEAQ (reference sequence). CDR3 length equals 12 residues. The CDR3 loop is CASSQGWTEAFF. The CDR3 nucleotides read TGTGCCAGCAGCCAAGGATGGACTGAAGCTTTCTTT.

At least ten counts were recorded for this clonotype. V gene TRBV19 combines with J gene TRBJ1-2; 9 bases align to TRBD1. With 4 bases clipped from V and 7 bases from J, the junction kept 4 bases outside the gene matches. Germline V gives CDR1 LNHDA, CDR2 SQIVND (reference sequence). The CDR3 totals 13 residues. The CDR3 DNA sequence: TGTGCCAGTAGTACTACAGGGGGCTTTGGCTACACCTTC. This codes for CASSTTGGFGYTF. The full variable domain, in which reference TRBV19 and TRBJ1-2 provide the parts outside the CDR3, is DGGITQSPKYLFRKEGQNVTLSCEQNLNHDAMYWYRQDPGQGLRLIYYSQIVNDFQKGDIAEGYSVSREKKESFPLTVTSAQKNPTAFYLCASSTTGGFGYTFGSGTRLTVV.